These T cell receptor beta chains were read from a single sample in a study of beta chain features in type 1 diabetes. Assay used: immunoSEQ multiplex PCR; TCRdb lists only in-frame clones, some missing. This sample has 200,000 to 250,000 clones, with approximately 15% found just once. Sequenced input: naive CD4+ T cells from blood. The origin of the receptors is a man aged 25 to 40 with type 1 diabetes. The CDR3 runs from the conserved cysteine through the conserved F or W. A D gene is named only where the DNA matches it firmly. Expanded clones are given a class, and other clones once, few, many or no size at all.

abundance | d_gene | j_gene | v_gene | CDR3aa | CDR3nt
few | - | TRBJ2-3 | TRBV11-2 | CASSLPRGTQYF | TGTGCCAGCAGCTTGCCGCGAGGTACGCAGTATTTT
- | - | TRBJ1-2 | TRBV6-5 | CASSSSTGGYTF | -
- | - | TRBJ2-3 | TRBV29-1 | CSVGRVVADTQYF | TGCAGCGTTGGCAGGGTGGTCGCAGATACGCAGTATTTT
few | TRBD2 | TRBJ2-7 | TRBV18 | CASSPPELAAEQYF | TGTGCCAGCTCACCACCAGAACTAGCGGCGGAGCAGTACTTC
- | TRBD1 | TRBJ1-1 | TRBV6-4 | CASRVTGDINTEAFF | TGTGCCAGCAGGGTCACAGGGGATATAAACACTGAAGCTTTCTTT
few | - | TRBJ2-1 | TRBV18 | CASSSTRRGYNEQFF | TGTGCCAGCTCATCGACCCGGCGAGGCTACAATGAGCAGTTCTTC
few | - | TRBJ1-5 | TRBV19 | CASSGGGNQPQHF | TGTGCCAGTAGTGGAGGGGGCAATCAGCCCCAGCATTTT
- | - | TRBJ2-7 | TRBV30 | CAWTPPGGPSYEQYF | TGTGCCTGGACGCCCCCGGGGGGCCCTTCCTACGAGCAGTACTTC
- | TRBD1 | TRBJ1-6 | TRBV4-1 | CASSQIQGQYNSPLHF | TGCGCCAGCAGCCAGATCCAGGGACAGTATAATTCACCCCTCCACTTT
- | - | TRBJ2-7 | TRBV30 | CAWSNRRGDEQYF | TGTGCCTGGAGTAACCGCAGGGGGGACGAGCAGTACTTC
few | - | TRBJ2-7 | TRBV6-1 | CASIESSYEQYF | TGTGCCAGCATAGAGAGCTCCTACGAGCAGTACTTC
few | - | TRBJ2-3 | TRBV19 | CASSSRDTPDTQYF | TGTGCCAGTAGTTCCCGGGACACCCCAGATACGCAGTATTTT
few | - | TRBJ1-1 | TRBV5-4 | CASSLEQGVISKAFF | TGTGCCAGCAGCTTGGAGCAGGGCGTTATCTCGAAAGCTTTCTTT
few | TRBD2 | TRBJ2-7 | TRBV2 | CASSDRSGSYEQYF | TGTGCCAGCAGTGATCGTAGCGGGAGCTACGAGCAGTACTTC
- | TRBD2 | TRBJ2-1 | TRBV6-5 | CASSRTSSYNEQFF | TGTGCCAGCAGTCGGACTAGCTCCTACAATGAGCAGTTCTTC
few | - | TRBJ1-2 | TRBV7-2 | CASSLNDRLYGYTF | TGTGCCAGCAGCTTAAACGACAGACTCTATGGCTACACCTTC
few | TRBD2 | TRBJ2-7 | TRBV27 | CASRGPRLAGGKSSEQYF | TGTGCCAGCAGAGGGCCCAGGCTAGCGGGGGGGAAATCGTCCGAGCAGTACTTC
few | TRBD1 | TRBJ2-4 | TRBV7-9 | CASSEIGTGLAKNIQYF | TGTGCCAGCAGCGAGATCGGGACAGGGTTAGCCAAAAACATTCAGTACTTC
- | - | TRBJ2-1 | TRBV9 | CASSPDVAKRYYNEQFF | TGTGCCAGCAGCCCGGACGTGGCCAAGCGGTACTACAATGAGCAGTTCTTC
few | - | TRBJ2-5 | TRBV19 | CASSNSQGHETQYF | TGTGCCAGTAGTAACTCACAGGGCCATGAGACCCAGTACTTC
- | - | TRBJ1-1 | TRBV5-6 | CASSSGPNTEAFF | TGTGCCAGCAGCTCAGGGCCGAACACTGAAGCTTTCTTT
few | - | TRBJ1-1 | TRBV5-1 | CASSLALQGKAEAFF | TGCGCCAGCAGCTTGGCTCTACAGGGTAAGGCTGAAGCTTTCTTT
few | TRBD2 | TRBJ2-2 | TRBV5-4 | CASSLGGGRDTGELFF | TGTGCCAGCAGCTTGGGGGGCGGGAGGGACACCGGGGAGCTGTTTTTT
few | TRBD1 | TRBJ1-2 | TRBV28 | CASSLKGQDGYTF | TGTGCCAGCAGTTTAAAGGGACAGGATGGCTACACCTTC
- | - | TRBJ1-1 | TRBV18 | CASSPPQDNTEAFF | TGTGCCAGCTCACCCCCCCAGGATAACACTGAAGCTTTCTTT
- | TRBD2 | TRBJ2-2 | TRBV18 | CASSPETSGNTGELFF | TGTGCCAGCTCACCAGAGACTAGCGGGAACACCGGGGAGCTGTTTTTT
- | - | TRBJ2-3 | TRBV6-5 | CASSPTGRADTQYF | TGTGCCAGCAGTCCCACCGGTCGGGCAGATACGCAGTATTTT
- | TRBD1 | TRBJ1-5 | TRBV5-4 | CASSFDRGQPQHF | TGTGCCAGCAGCTTCGACAGGGGTCAGCCCCAGCATTTT
few | TRBD1 | TRBJ2-2 | TRBV19 | CASSIGDRATGELFF | TGTGCCAGTAGTATCGGAGACAGGGCAACCGGGGAGCTGTTTTTT
few | TRBD2 | TRBJ2-3 | TRBV7-8 | CASSSLAGSGGYF | TGTGCCAGCAGCTCTCTTGCGGGGTCGGGAGGATATTTT
few | TRBD1 | TRBJ1-1 | TRBV5-1 | CASSLDRGTEAFF | TGCGCCAGCAGCCTGGACAGGGGCACTGAAGCTTTCTTT
- | - | TRBJ2-7 | TRBV6-5 | CASSSRSGAGVWQYF | TGTGCCAGCAGTTCCCGTTCCGGGGCAGGGGTTTGGCAGTACTTC
few | TRBD1 | TRBJ2-4 | TRBV18 | CASSGDSKNIQYF | TGTGCCAGCTCCGGGGACAGCAAAAACATTCAGTACTTC
few | - | TRBJ2-2 | TRBV11-2 | CASSKEGGAGELFF | TGTGCCAGCAGCAAGGAGGGGGGGGCCGGGGAGCTGTTTTTT
few | - | TRBJ1-5 | TRBV6-5 | CASSQGQSNQPQHF | TGTGCCAGCAGTCAAGGACAGTCGAATCAGCCCCAGCATTTT
- | - | TRBJ2-1 | TRBV7-2 | CASSSGGTSYNEQFF | TGTGCCAGCAGCTCGGGCGGGACCTCCTACAATGAGCAGTTCTTC
- | - | TRBJ1-1 | TRBV30 | CAWRLPGGTEAFF | TGTGCCTGGAGACTCCCCGGGGGCACTGAAGCTTTCTTT
few | - | TRBJ2-7 | TRBV19 | CASSTQTGYEQYF | TGTGCCAGTAGTACCCAGACAGGATACGAGCAGTACTTC
- | TRBD1 | TRBJ1-1 | TRBV9 | CASSATGIEAFF | TGTGCCAGCAGCGCGACAGGGATTGAAGCTTTCTTT
few | TRBD2 | TRBJ2-5 | TRBV4-1 | CASSQESGGSHQETQYF | TGCGCCAGCAGCCAAGAATCCGGGGGGAGTCACCAAGAGACCCAGTACTTC
- | TRBD1 | TRBJ1-1 | TRBV19 | CASSIGTGAQAFF | TGTGCCAGTAGTATCGGGACAGGGGCGCAAGCTTTCTTT
few | - | TRBJ2-5 | TRBV9 | CASSGTMKETQYF | TGTGCCAGCAGCGGGACAATGAAAGAGACCCAGTACTTC
once | - | TRBJ2-1 | TRBV19 | CASSIARTSGHNEQFF | TGTGCCAGTAGTATAGCCCGGACATCAGGGCACAATGAGCAGTTCTTC
- | - | TRBJ2-1 | TRBV5-4 | CASSLNAGSSYNEQFF | TGTGCCAGCAGCTTAAACGCCGGGAGCTCCTACAATGAGCAGTTCTTC
- | - | TRBJ1-1 | TRBV4-1 | CASSQVRGTEAFF | TGCGCCAGCAGCCAAGTCAGGGGAACTGAAGCTTTCTTT
few | TRBD2 | TRBJ2-5 | TRBV30 | CAWSPPGGQETQYF | TGTGCCTGGAGTCCCCCGGGGGGGCAAGAGACCCAGTACTTC
- | TRBD1 | TRBJ1-2 | TRBV30 | CAWSVAGGYGYTF | TGTGCCTGGAGTGTGGCAGGGGGCTATGGCTACACCTTC
- | - | TRBJ2-5 | TRBV7-9 | CASSTNRVLETQYF | TGTGCCAGCAGCACAAACAGGGTTTTGGAGACCCAGTACTTC